This TCR beta chain comes out of a study of T cells in narcolepsy. Sequencing was performed with immunoSEQ multiplex PCR; in TCRdb, only in-frame clones are kept and a portion is missing. The sample lists 25,000 to 35,000 clones; around four fifths were seen once. Germline V gene sequence: CDR1 MGHDK, CDR2 SYGVNS. Trimming pared 6 bases from V and 1 base from J, leaving 10 bases between. CDR3 length: 14 amino acids. The sequencing input was memory (CD45RA-) CD4+ T cells from blood. This rearrangement joins TRBV25-1 to TRBJ1-5; D may be TRBD1 (5 bases). This clonotype was obtained from a human donor in good health. CDR3 nucleotides: TGTGCCAGCAGCCCAGGGATGAGCAATCAGCCCCAGCATTTT. Its protein product is CASSPGMSNQPQHF.